The 14 T cell receptor beta chains presented below share a single source sample, sequenced in a study of blood T cell repertoires in COVID-19. Profiling relied on immunoSEQ multiplex PCR, and the TCRdb table lists in-frame clones only, not all of them. The sample holds some 120,000 clones, roughly four fifths seen once. Specimen: peripheral blood. Source of these receptors: a human donor in a cohort sampled during active COVID-19.

The rearrangement joins TRBV6-2 or TRBV6-3 to TRBJ1-1; D unresolved. The CDR3 has 13 amino acids. Germline V lookup: CDR1 MNHEY, CDR2 SVGEGT. The germline V and J ends were trimmed by 5 bases and 0 bases, with 7 bases remaining between them. The CDR3 DNA follows: TGTGCCAGCAGTCGCGGGCTGAACACTGAAGCTTTCTTT. It is translated as CASSRGLNTEAFF.

This chain connects TRBV7-9 to TRBJ1-3; D is perhaps TRBD1 (5 bases). Trimming shortened V by 1 base and J by 3 bases, and 10 bases separated the two germline ends. Germline loops: CDR1 SEHNR, CDR2 FQNEAQ (reference sequence). The CDR3 has 15 residues. CDR3 residues: CASSLGGGDGNTIYF. CDR3 sequence (DNA): TGTGCCAGCAGCTTAGGGGGCGGGGATGGAAACACCATATATTTT.

This sequence joins TRBV5-1 and TRBJ2-7; D gene unclear. The CDR3 runs 13 residues. The germline V and J ends were trimmed by 0 bases and 3 bases, with 7 bases remaining between them. Looked up from germline, CDR1 is SGHRS and CDR2 is YFSETQ. As DNA, the CDR3 is TGCGCCAGCAGCTTGGATGGCAGCTACGAGCAGTACTTC. It specifies CASSLDGSYEQYF.

The rearrangement uses TRBV6-5 and TRBJ2-7, with D tentatively TRBD1 (6 bases). The CDR3 length is 16 residues. In germline, CDR1 is MNHEY, CDR2 SVGAGI. V was cut by 0 bases and J by 4 bases, with 16 bases left in between. CDR3: CASSYSGSTGGYEQYF. The CDR3, as DNA: TGTGCCAGCAGTTACTCAGGTTCGACAGGTGGTTACGAGCAGTACTTC.

This chain uses TRBV4-3 with TRBJ1-6; 9 positions agree with TRBD1. This CDR3 comprises 16 residues. The V gene's germline CDR1 is LGHNA and CDR2 YSLEER. V lost 1 base to trimming and J lost 8 bases; unmatched junction nucleotides: 6. The CDR3 is CASSQGTGELHSPLHF. CDR3 DNA: TGCGCCAGCAGCCAAGGGACAGGGGAATTACATTCACCCCTCCACTTT.

There are many counts of this clone. This sequence joins TRBV2 and TRBJ2-6; D is possibly TRBD1 (6 bases). V lost 10 bases and J 4 bases, leaving 11 bases between the germline ends. The CDR3 is made up of 13 amino acids. Looked up from germline, CDR1 is SNHLY and CDR2 is FYNNEI. The CDR3, as DNA: TGTGCCACAGACAGGAGCGGGGCCAACGTCCTGACTTTC. This codes for CATDRSGANVLTF.

The chain joins TRBV5-1 to TRBJ2-7, with TRBD1 matching 10 bases. J gave up 5 bases and V 0 bases, and 5 bases lay outside the gene matches. This CDR3 has 15 residues. CDR1 is SGHRS and CDR2 is YFSETQ in the germline V gene. The CDR3 region has the DNA TGCGCCAGCAGCTTGGCCGGGACAGGGGTGGACGAGCAGTACTTC. Its protein is CASSLAGTGVDEQYF.

The gene calls are TRBV7-2 and TRBJ1-2, with D maybe TRBD1 (6 bases). The germline CDR1 and CDR2 sequences are SGHTA and FQGNSA. The CDR3 length is 15 residues. In nucleotides, the CDR3 is TGTGTCACCAGCGAGACAGGCTCCATCGACTATGGCTACACCTTC. This codes for CVTSETGSIDYGYTF.

The rearrangement uses TRBV20-1 and TRBJ1-2, with a possible D match to TRBD1 (6 bases). Germline values: CDR1 DFQATT, CDR2 SNEGSKA (reference sequence). V was pared by 5 bases and J by 6 bases, with 7 bases between. The length of the CDR3 is 10 residues. The CDR3 loop reads CSAYRDGYTF. The CDR3, as DNA: TGCAGTGCTTACAGGGATGGCTACACCTTC.

The chain joins TRBV7-2 to TRBJ2-3; 8 positions match TRBD1. This CDR3 contains 14 residues. Germline V gene sequence: CDR1 SGHTA, CDR2 FQGNSA. Unmatched junction bases numbered 3, after V lost 4 bases and J lost 3 bases. The CDR3 DNA is TGTGCCAGCAGCTGGCGGACAGGGACAGATACGCAGTATTTT. Amino acid sequence: CASSWRTGTDTQYF.

This rearrangement joins TRBV28 to TRBJ1-2, with D hard to call. The V gene lost 7 bases and the J gene lost 4 bases, with 13 bases spanning the gap. The CDR3 contains 13 residues. The V gene's germline CDR1 is MDHEN and CDR2 SYDVKM. The CDR3 bases are TGTGCCAGCACCCCCGGGGTGGGCTATGGCTACACCTTC. Its translation is CASTPGVGYGYTF.

V gene TRBV19 combines with J gene TRBJ1-2; 7 positions match TRBD1. This CDR3 comprises 16 residues. Germline V gene sequence: CDR1 LNHDA, CDR2 SQIVND (reference sequence). V trimming: 3 bases; J trimming: 8 bases; junction bases outside the gene matches: 15. Here the CDR3 DNA reads TGTGCCAGTAGTATCGACAGCCGGTACAGGGGACTCGGCTACACCTTC. The encoded protein is CASSIDSRYRGLGYTF.

This clone has a handful of counts. This chain uses TRBV7-9 with TRBJ1-2, with TRBD1 identical over 9 bases. Germline V CDR1 and CDR2: SEHNR, FQNEAQ (reference sequence). The trim removed 1 base at V and 2 bases at J, leaving 8 bases unmatched. The CDR3 covers 17 residues. The CDR3 loop reads CASSLDWHGTGNYGYTF. The CDR3 DNA reads as TGTGCCAGCAGCTTAGATTGGCATGGGACAGGGAACTATGGCTACACCTTC. The complete variable domain, with remaining parts taken from reference TRBV7-9 and TRBJ1-2, reads DTGVSQNPRHKITKRGQNVTFRCDPISEHNRLYWYRQTLGQGPEFLTYFQNEAQLEKSRLLSDRFSAERPKGSFSTLEIQRTEQGDSAMYLCASSLDWHGTGNYGYTFGSGTRLTVV.

This chain uses TRBV11-2 with TRBJ2-5; D may be TRBD1 (6 bases). CDR1 is SGHAT and CDR2 is FQNNGV in the germline V gene. V lost 3 bases and J 4 bases, leaving 9 bases between the germline ends. CDR3 size: 13 residues. The CDR3 spells CASSLIGGETQYF. The CDR3 region has the DNA TGTGCCAGCAGCTTGATAGGGGGAGAGACCCAGTACTTC. Using reference TRBV11-2 and TRBJ2-5 for the parts outside the CDR3, the full variable domain is EAGVAQSPRYKIIEKRQSVAFWCNPISGHATLYWYQQILGQGPKLLIQFQNNGVVDDSQLPKDRFSAERLKGVDSTLKIQPAKLEDSAVYLCASSLIGGETQYFGPGTRLLVL.